What follows are 16 T cell receptor beta chains derived from one specimen sequenced in a study of blood T cell repertoires in COVID-19. Some clones are missing from TCRdb's copy, which holds only in-frame ones; the method was immunoSEQ multiplex PCR. The table includes approximately 280,000 clones, about 89% detected once. Sequenced input: peripheral blood. All receptors derive from a man aged 45-65 years with acute or convalescent COVID-19.

The rearrangement joins TRBV6-5 to TRBJ2-7; TRBD2 matches at 14 bases. This CDR3 contains 14 residues. Looked up from germline, CDR1 is MNHEY and CDR2 is SVGAGI. V lost 8 bases, J lost 0 bases, and 0 bases stayed unmatched. CDR3 sequence (DNA): TGTGCCAGCGGACTAGCGGGGGGCTCCTACGAGCAGTACTTC. This sequence encodes CASGLAGGSYEQYF.

The genes are TRBV11-2 and TRBJ2-1; 12 nucleotides agree with TRBD2. V lost 4 bases to trimming and J lost 5 bases; unmatched junction nucleotides: 6. The germline CDR1 and CDR2 sequences are SGHAT and FQNNGV. The length of the CDR3 is 16 residues. CDR3 loop: CASSWILAGGHNEQFF. The CDR3 DNA follows: TGTGCCAGCAGCTGGATACTAGCGGGGGGACACAATGAGCAGTTCTTC.

J is TRBJ1-6 and V is TRBV7-8; maybe TRBD1 (5 bases). Trimming shortened V by 5 bases and J by 4 bases, and 15 bases separated the two germline ends. CDR1 and CDR2 (germline): SGHVS, FQNEAQ. This CDR3 has 16 residues. The CDR3 loop is CASSRSGTQYNSPLHF. The CDR3 DNA sequence: TGTGCCAGCAGCCGATCCGGGACTCAATATAATTCACCCCTCCACTTT.

V gene TRBV9 combines with J gene TRBJ2-5, with a tentative D call TRBD1 (6 bases). Germline assignment: CDR1 SGDLS and CDR2 YYNGEE. CDR3 length: 15 amino acids. V was pared by 0 bases and J by 5 bases, with 14 bases between. CDR3 in amino acids: CASSVGGGDWETQYF. For the CDR3, the DNA is TGTGCCAGCAGCGTAGGAGGGGGTGATTGGGAGACCCAGTACTTC.

This clone has just one count. J is TRBJ2-4 and V is TRBV2, with 7 bases identical to TRBD2. The CDR3 is 15 amino acids. Germline assignment: CDR1 SNHLY and CDR2 FYNNEI. V lost 6 bases, J lost 5 bases, and 10 bases stayed unmatched. The DNA of the CDR3 is TGTGCCAGCAGCTGGCTGGGAGGGGTGGAAAACATTCAGTACTTC. Encoded protein: CASSWLGGVENIQYF.

The chain carries TRBV9 and TRBJ1-1; no clear D gene. Trimming took 7 bases from V and 0 from J, leaving 13 bases between them. The germline CDR1 and CDR2 sequences are SGDLS and YYNGEE. The CDR3 is 14 amino acids. CDR3 bases: TGTGCCAGCGGGTCGGGGAACGTGAACACTGAAGCTTTCTTT. Amino acid sequence: CASGSGNVNTEAFF.

V gene TRBV4-1 combines with J gene TRBJ1-1, with 7 bases aligning to TRBD1. Germline CDR1 is MGHRA and CDR2 is YSYEKL. After removal of 4 bases from V and 2 bases from J, the junction contained 7 bases not matched to a gene. This CDR3 comprises 15 residues. The DNA for the CDR3 is TGCGCCAGCAGCCCACAGGGGCAACCTAACACTGAAGCTTTCTTT. It yields the protein CASSPQGQPNTEAFF.

This chain uses TRBV2 with TRBJ1-3; 9 nucleotides align to TRBD1. This CDR3 has 13 amino acids. From germline, CDR1 is SNHLY and CDR2 FYNNEI. V was pared by 11 bases and J by 2 bases, with 4 bases of the junction left unmatched. The CDR3 DNA reads as TGTGCCGGACGACAGGGGGCTGGAAACACCATATATTTT. It translates to CAGRQGAGNTIYF.

CDR3 coding DNA: TGTGCCAGCAGTGAATTTGCACAGGGGTATTATGGCTACACCTTC. Encoded protein: CASSEFAQGYYGYTF. The chain couples TRBV25-1 to TRBJ1-2; TRBD1 aligns across 7 bases. Unmatched junction bases numbered 7, after V lost 1 base and J lost 5 bases. The germline V gene has CDR1 MGHDK and CDR2 SYGVNS. The CDR3 contains 15 residues.

This clone was detected a few times. The rearrangement links TRBV14 to TRBJ1-6, with D unclear. The CDR3 length is 12 residues. Germline V gene sequence: CDR1 SGHDN, CDR2 FVKESK. V dropped 1 base and J dropped 10 bases, with 5 bases sitting between them. The CDR3 here is CASSQALSPLHF. The CDR3 nucleotides read TGTGCCAGCAGCCAAGCTTTATCACCCCTCCACTTT.

This clone appeared a few times. The gene calls are TRBV6-6 and TRBJ1-2; TRBD1 aligns across 8 bases. Looked up from germline, CDR1 is MNHNY and CDR2 is SVGAGI (reference sequence). This CDR3 is built from 14 residues. With V trimmed by 6 bases and J by 2 bases, 5 bases remained unmatched. The CDR3 sequence: CASSLDRDNYGYTF. Written as DNA, the CDR3 is TGTGCCAGCAGCCTGGACAGGGACAACTATGGCTACACCTTC.

This clone was observed a few times. The chain uses TRBV29-1 and TRBJ2-7, with D perhaps matching TRBD1 (5 bases). The V gene's germline CDR1 is SQVTM and CDR2 ANQGSEA. This CDR3 is 10 amino acids long. Trimming shortened V by 4 bases and J by 5 bases, and 6 bases separated the two germline ends. Here the CDR3 reads CSVGTNEQYF. Written as DNA, the CDR3 is TGCAGCGTTGGGACAAACGAGCAGTACTTC.

The J gene is TRBJ2-1, the V gene TRBV14; 7 bases line up with TRBD1. The CDR3 has 16 amino acids. Looked up from germline, CDR1 is SGHDN and CDR2 is FVKESK. Trimming took 1 base from V and 7 from J; bases not matched to a gene: 10. This CDR3 is CASSQVVVRGRNEQFF. DNA for the CDR3: TGTGCCAGCAGCCAAGTCGTGGTTAGGGGGCGAAATGAGCAGTTCTTC.

The chain employs TRBV15 and TRBJ1-4, with 9 bases fitting TRBD1. This CDR3 spans 13 amino acids. Germline trimming cut 8 bases from V and 4 bases from J; bases unmatched to any gene: 2. Germline lookup yields CDR1 LNHNV and CDR2 YYDKDF (reference sequence). The CDR3 region has the DNA TGTGCCACCCGGACAGGGGTTAATGAAAAACTGTTTTTT. Its translation is CATRTGVNEKLFF.

The J gene is TRBJ1-1, the V gene TRBV5-1; the D is unclear. V was clipped by 0 bases and J by 1 base, with 10 bases between them. This CDR3 has 15 residues. Germline V gene lookup returns CDR1 SGHRS and CDR2 YFSETQ. CDR3 bases: TGCGCCAGCAGCTTGGTGGGCAGTCCGAACACTGAAGCTTTCTTT. Protein sequence: CASSLVGSPNTEAFF.

The chain carries TRBV7-9 and TRBJ2-7; TRBD2 matches 9 bases. The J segment lost 2 bases and the V segment lost 3 bases, leaving 8 bases of the junction unmatched. This CDR3 has 16 residues. Per germline, CDR1 SEHNR and CDR2 FQNEAQ (reference sequence). The chain's CDR3 is CASSLRAGGPPYEQYF. CDR3 nucleotides: TGTGCCAGCAGCTTGAGGGCGGGGGGGCCTCCCTACGAGCAGTACTTC.